Following are 12 T cell receptor beta chains from one sample sequenced in a study of blood T cell repertoires in COVID-19. The assay was immunoSEQ multiplex PCR, and TCRdb's table has in-frame clones only and misses some. Seen here are over 30,000 clones, roughly 86% observed once, and the top ten hold about 64%. Material for sequencing was peripheral blood. The receptors were sampled from a man between 65 and 79 years old with acute or convalescent COVID-19.

The V call is TRBV2, the J call TRBJ1-3, with unresolved D. V shed 4 bases and J shed 0 bases, with 13 bases lying between them. There are 16 residues in the CDR3. Germline V gene data show CDR1 as SNHLY and CDR2 as FYNNEI. CDR3 bases: TGTGCCAGCAGTGGAGTTAGGAGCTACTCTGGAAACACCATATATTTT. Encoded protein: CASSGVRSYSGNTIYF.

The chain employs TRBV6-5 and TRBJ2-7; 8 bases are a match to TRBD1. This CDR3 region has 14 residues. V gave up 4 bases and J gave up 2 bases; unmatched junction bases: 4. The germline V gene has CDR1 MNHEY and CDR2 SVGAGI. The CDR3 bases are TGTGCCAGCAGTTTACAGGGGGACGCCTACGAGCAGTACTTC. The encoded protein is CASSLQGDAYEQYF.

The CDR3 DNA is TGTGCCAGTACCAATCGGGACAGGATTTATGGCTACACCTTC. This encodes CASTNRDRIYGYTF. This chain connects TRBV19 to TRBJ1-2, with 8 positions matching TRBD1. Trimming at V came to 7 bases and at J to 5 bases, leaving 9 bases not matched to a gene. The germline gives CDR1 LNHDA, CDR2 SQIVND (reference sequence). The CDR3 is made up of 14 amino acids.

V is TRBV28 and J is TRBJ1-5; D possibly corresponds to TRBD1 (6 bases). The CDR3 runs 15 residues. CDR1 is MDHEN, CDR2 SYDVKM, per germline. Trimming left V 3 bases short and J 2 bases short, with 11 bases between. The CDR3 sequence is CASSLIRGGNQPQHF. The CDR3 nucleotides are TGTGCCAGCAGTTTGATCAGGGGCGGCAATCAGCCCCAGCATTTT.

The rearrangement links TRBV20-1 to TRBJ1-1; TRBD1 matches at 7 bases. The CDR3 consists of 11 residues. Germline V gene lookup returns CDR1 DFQATT and CDR2 SNEGSKA (reference sequence). The junction had 5 bases not matched to a gene; V was cut back by 3 bases and J by 10 bases. This chain's CDR3 is CSASGSGGAFF. CDR3 DNA: TGCAGTGCTAGCGGATCAGGGGGAGCTTTCTTT.

Comments on this clone: One end of the junction is discordant with germline, which a read error may explain. V usage is TRBV15 and J usage is TRBJ1-5; TRBD1 is a possible D gene (5 bases). CDR1 LNHNV and CDR2 YYDKDF come from the germline V gene (reference sequence). The CDR3 loop spans 12 amino acids. The CDR3 bases are TGTGCCACCAGCGGAGACTGGGGCGCCCAGCATTTT. The encoded protein is CATSGDWGAQHF.

The chain uses TRBV20-1 and TRBJ1-1, with D possibly matching TRBD1 (6 bases). Germline values: CDR1 DFQATT, CDR2 SNEGSKA (reference sequence). V was pared by 3 bases and J by 0 bases, with 14 bases between. The CDR3 spans 15 residues. CDR3 residues: CSASSGGQMNTEAFF. The CDR3 DNA follows: TGCAGTGCTAGTAGCGGGGGCCAGATGAACACTGAAGCTTTCTTT.

This clone was counted once. The chain employs TRBV10-3 and TRBJ2-1; the match to TRBD1 covers 9 bases. Germline V gives CDR1 ENHRY, CDR2 SYGVKD. This CDR3 spans 15 amino acids. Losses at the gene ends were 3 bases for V and 3 bases for J; bases not matched to a gene: 3. The CDR3 coding sequence is TGTGCCATCAGTGAAGGGGACAGGGTCTACAATGAGCAGTTCTTC. It is translated as CAISEGDRVYNEQFF.

V usage is TRBV19 and J usage is TRBJ1-2; 7 bases are a match to TRBD1. V was pared by 5 bases and J by 5 bases, with 8 bases of the junction left unmatched. CDR1 is LNHDA, CDR2 SQIVND, per germline (reference sequence). There are 14 residues in the CDR3. The CDR3: CASSAGTAGYGYTF. In DNA form, the CDR3 reads TGTGCCAGTAGTGCAGGGACAGCTGGGTATGGCTACACCTTC.

The chain recombines TRBV5-4 with TRBJ1-3; tentatively, D is TRBD1 (6 bases). The CDR3 has 13 amino acids. Germline V gene data show CDR1 as SGHNT and CDR2 as YYREEE (reference sequence). Deletions cut 4 bases from V and 4 bases from J, with 9 bases between. CDR3 DNA sequence: TGTGCCAGCAGCCGGGGACAAGGAAACACCATATATTTT. This codes for CASSRGQGNTIYF.

This clone was seen a few times. V gene TRBV28 combines with J gene TRBJ1-2; D is unresolved. Germline V gene sequence: CDR1 MDHEN, CDR2 SYDVKM. The V gene lost 5 bases and the J gene lost 4 bases, with 20 bases spanning the gap. The CDR3 consists of 16 residues. Written as DNA, the CDR3 is TGTGCCAGCAGTCTCGAGGAGGGCAGCATTAGCTATGGCTACACCTTC. Protein: CASSLEEGSISYGYTF.

The chain joins TRBV18 to TRBJ1-4, with 7 nucleotides matching TRBD1. The CDR3 contains 13 residues. The trim removed 5 bases at V and 5 bases at J, leaving 2 bases unmatched. Germline CDR1 is KGHSH and CDR2 is LQKENI. CDR3 loop: CASSAGGNEKLFF. CDR3 bases: TGTGCCAGCTCAGCAGGGGGAAATGAAAAACTGTTTTTT.